The 27 T cell receptor beta chains reported below all come from one sample, sequenced in a study of cytomegalovirus exposure and HLA in healthy donors. 60 Vbeta and 13 Jbeta primers were used in PCR. TCRdb keeps only in-frame clones here, not all; method: immunoSEQ multiplex PCR. The sample holds 100,000 to 150,000 clones; about 79% are singletons and the top ten take more than 2.5%. The specimen sequenced was PBMCs. The receptors were sampled from a woman aged 50 to 60 in good health and CMV-seronegative.

The chain carries TRBV19 and TRBJ2-4, with 7 bases lining up with TRBD2. The germline gives CDR1 LNHDA, CDR2 SQIVND (reference sequence). CDR3 size: 14 residues. V was clipped by 8 bases and J by 7 bases; unmatched bases: 11. CDR3 loop: CASGLLSSGNIQYF. The CDR3 DNA reads as TGTGCCAGTGGTTTATTGTCTAGCGGTAACATTCAGTACTTC.

The J gene is TRBJ2-3, the V gene TRBV6-5; weak D call: TRBD1 (6 bases). This CDR3 spans 15 amino acids. Germline V gene sequence: CDR1 MNHEY, CDR2 SVGAGI. V lost 2 bases to trimming and J lost 0 bases, with 9 bases between them. The CDR3 here is CASSYGQTSTDTQYF. CDR3 coding DNA: TGTGCCAGCAGTTACGGACAGACTAGCACAGATACGCAGTATTTT.

The chain carries TRBV9 and TRBJ2-4, with 8 positions matching TRBD1. The V and J ends lost 0 bases and 8 bases, in that order; junction bases with no gene match: 7. Per germline, CDR1 SGDLS and CDR2 YYNGEE. CDR3 length equals 15 residues. CDR3: CASSVAAGGLDIQYF. Here the CDR3 DNA reads TGTGCCAGCAGCGTAGCTGCAGGGGGCCTGGACATTCAGTACTTC.

The chain is built from TRBV6-6 and TRBJ2-7; 11 nucleotides align to TRBD2. CDR1 and CDR2 (germline): MNHNY, SVGAGI (reference sequence). CDR3 size: 15 residues. The V gene end was trimmed by 6 bases and the J gene end by 2 bases; junction bases not matched to a gene: 6. The CDR3 region is CASRDGTSGTYEQYF. CDR3 in DNA: TGTGCCAGCAGAGACGGGACTAGCGGAACCTACGAGCAGTACTTC.

This clone was found a few times. The genes are TRBV9 and TRBJ1-4; 10 nucleotides agree with TRBD1. The CDR3 totals 15 residues. The junction had 13 bases not matched to a gene; V was cut back by 3 bases and J by 14 bases. Germline V lookup: CDR1 SGDLS, CDR2 YYNGEE. The CDR3 here is CASSEGQGRGARLFF. CDR3 DNA sequence: TGTGCCAGCAGCGAGGGACAGGGGAGAGGGGCAAGGCTGTTTTTT.

The CDR3 bases are TGTGCCACCAGCGGACTAGCGTCGACCGGGGAGCTGTTTTTT. This encodes CATSGLASTGELFF. V usage is TRBV15 and J usage is TRBJ2-2; TRBD2 aligns across 9 bases. Germline CDR1 is LNHNV and CDR2 is YYDKDF (reference sequence). This CDR3 has 14 amino acids. Unmatched junction bases numbered 3, after V lost 5 bases and J lost 5 bases.

The genes are TRBV21-1 and TRBJ2-3; TRBD1 is taken as the D call from the table, unchecked against the DNA. TRBV21-1 is termed a pseudogene. The CDR3 is 17 residues long. The CDR3 DNA reads TGTGCCAGCAGCGCCATTCGACAGTACTCTAGCACAGATACGCAGTATTTT. Translation: CASSAIRQYSSTDTQYF.

The chain employs TRBV27 and TRBJ2-6; 9 nucleotides align to TRBD2. CDR1 is MNHEY, CDR2 SMNVEV, per germline (reference sequence). The CDR3 covers 16 residues. J gave up 2 bases and V 6 bases, and 5 bases lay outside the gene matches. The DNA of the CDR3 is TGTGCCAGCAGACTAGCGGGTCCCGCTGGGGCCAACGTCCTGACTTTC. Protein product: CASRLAGPAGANVLTF.

The chain links TRBV10-3 to TRBJ1-2, with D unclear. The germline V gene encodes CDR1 ENHRY and CDR2 SYGVKD. With 2 bases removed from V and 3 bases from J, the gap between germline ends came to 4 bases. CDR3 length equals 12 residues. In DNA, the CDR3 is TGTGCCATCAGTGAGCCAGACTATGGCTACACCTTC. Protein sequence: CAISEPDYGYTF.

In this sample, this clone turned up a few times. The chain recombines TRBV29-1 with TRBJ2-3; D might be TRBD1 (6 bases). Trimming removed 8 bases from V and 2 bases from J, with 11 bases in between. The CDR3 extends over 12 amino acids. The germline gives CDR1 SQVTM, CDR2 ANQGSEA. The DNA for the CDR3 is TGCAGCACCAGGGGAAACACAGATACGCAGTATTTT. Amino acid sequence: CSTRGNTDTQYF.

The CDR3 DNA sequence: TGTGCCAGCAGTTTTCTACCTGGTCAAGAGACCCAGTACTTC. It codes for CASSFLPGQETQYF. The chain carries TRBV5-5 and TRBJ2-5, with D hard to call. The V gene lost 5 bases and the J gene lost 2 bases, with 13 bases spanning the gap. The CDR3 covers 14 residues. Per the germline V gene, CDR1 is SGHKS and CDR2 is YYEKEE (reference sequence).

This clone was recorded only once. The chain is built from TRBV11-2 and TRBJ1-4, with a possible D match to TRBD1 (5 bases). The germline V and J ends were trimmed by 6 bases and 7 bases, with 12 bases remaining between them. The CDR3 covers 13 residues. Germline-derived CDR1 and CDR2 are SGHAT and FQNNGV. CDR3 nucleotides: TGTGCCAGCAGGGGGCAGGGAAGTGAAAAACTGTTTTTT. Translation gives CASRGQGSEKLFF.

J is TRBJ2-1 and V is TRBV11-3, with 8 bases matching TRBD1. There are 17 residues in the CDR3. Germline-derived CDR1 and CDR2 are SGHNT and YENEEA. The ends lost 0 bases at V and 9 bases at J; junction bases unmatched: 13. The CDR3, as DNA: TGTGCCAGCAGCTTAGATCGTAACCGACAGGGGTCAGGTGAGCAGTTCTTC. Translating it yields CASSLDRNRQGSGEQFF.

The J gene is TRBJ2-1, the V gene TRBV19, with D possibly being TRBD1 (6 bases). The V gene lost 3 bases and the J gene lost 5 bases, with 8 bases spanning the gap. The CDR3 has 13 amino acids. Germline V gene sequence: CDR1 LNHDA, CDR2 SQIVND (reference sequence). In DNA, the CDR3 is TGTGCCAGTAGTATGTCAGGGGACAATGAGCAGTTCTTC. This sequence encodes CASSMSGDNEQFF. The full variable domain, in which reference TRBV19 and TRBJ2-1 provide the parts outside the CDR3, is DGGITQSPKYLFRKEGQNVTLSCEQNLNHDAMYWYRQDPGQGLRLIYYSQIVNDFQKGDIAEGYSVSREKKESFPLTVTSAQKNPTAFYLCASSMSGDNEQFFGPGTRLTVL.

This chain connects TRBV19 to TRBJ2-5; 8 positions agree with TRBD2. Trimming cost V 6 bases and J 2 bases; bases outside gene matches: 11. In germline, CDR1 is LNHDA, CDR2 SQIVND (reference sequence). The CDR3 covers 16 residues. CDR3: CASSKAGTRAQETQYF. CDR3 DNA sequence: TGTGCCAGTAGCAAAGCCGGGACTAGGGCACAAGAGACCCAGTACTTC.

The J gene is TRBJ2-7, the V gene TRBV7-2; D is ambiguous. Trimming left V 2 bases short and J 7 bases short, with 6 bases between. This CDR3 region has 11 residues. Germline V gene sequence: CDR1 SGHTA, CDR2 FQGNSA. The CDR3 loop reads CASSLSREQYF. CDR3 bases: TGTGCCAGCAGCTTATCCCGTGAGCAGTACTTC.

The gene calls are TRBV7-2 and TRBJ2-3, with no clear D. The CDR3 consists of 13 residues. Trimming left V 5 bases short and J 3 bases short, with 9 bases between. Germline V lookup: CDR1 SGHTA, CDR2 FQGNSA. The CDR3 nucleotides are TGTGCCAGCAGCCACGAGAGTACAGATACGCAGTATTTT. This translates into CASSHESTDTQYF. The full variable domain, in which reference TRBV7-2 and TRBJ2-3 provide the parts outside the CDR3, is GAGVSQSPSNKVTEKGKDVELRCDPISGHTALYWYRQSLGQGLEFLIYFQGNSAPDKSGLPSDRFSAERTGGSVSTLTIQRTQQEDSAVYLCASSHESTDTQYFGPGTRLTVL.

V and J are TRBV28 and TRBJ2-1; TRBD2 aligns across 12 bases. V was clipped by 1 base and J by 9 bases; unmatched bases: 10. CDR3 length: 17 amino acids. Per germline, CDR1 MDHEN and CDR2 SYDVKM. The CDR3, as DNA: TGTGCCAGCAGTTTATATGTTCGACTAGCGGGAGTGGTTGAGCAGTTCTTC. This encodes CASSLYVRLAGVVEQFF.

CDR3 residues: CASFERNTGELFF. In DNA, the CDR3 is TGTGCCAGCTTCGAGCGGAACACCGGGGAGCTGTTTTTT. The rearrangement uses TRBV7-9 and TRBJ2-2; D remains ambiguous. Trimming took off 8 bases at V and 1 base at J, with 8 bases between the two ends. CDR1 and CDR2 (germline): SEHNR, FQNEAQ (reference sequence). This CDR3 comprises 13 residues.

This chain connects TRBV6-5 to TRBJ1-2, with 8 bases identical to TRBD1. The CDR3 runs to 14 residues. Germline CDR1 MNHEY, CDR2 SVGAGI. V shed 5 bases and J 4 bases; nucleotides not matched to a gene: 6. CDR3 coding DNA: TGTGCCAGCAGTCCAGGGGGCGTCCCCTATGGCTACACCTTC. It is translated as CASSPGGVPYGYTF.

The chain couples TRBV19 to TRBJ2-5, with D possibly being TRBD2 (6 bases). CDR1 and CDR2 from the germline V gene are LNHDA and SQIVND (reference sequence). This CDR3 has 15 amino acids. The ends were cut back, 6 bases at V and 5 bases at J, with 19 bases in the middle. For the CDR3, the DNA is TGTGCCAGTAGAATGGAGGAGGGCCCGGGTGAGACCCAGTACTTC. Protein product: CASRMEEGPGETQYF. The whole variable domain, filled in from reference TRBV19 and TRBJ2-5, reads DGGITQSPKYLFRKEGQNVTLSCEQNLNHDAMYWYRQDPGQGLRLIYYSQIVNDFQKGDIAEGYSVSREKKESFPLTVTSAQKNPTAFYLCASRMEEGPGETQYFGPGTRLLVL.

This clone appeared once. V gene TRBV2 combines with J gene TRBJ1-5, with unresolved D. The CDR3 spans 12 residues. V was clipped by 2 bases and J by 11 bases, with 10 bases between them. CDR1 and CDR2 from the germline V gene are SNHLY and FYNNEI. The CDR3 is CASSEYVGTQHF. CDR3 DNA: TGTGCCAGCAGTGAATACGTCGGGACCCAGCATTTT. Filled out from reference TRBV2 and TRBJ1-5, the complete variable domain reads EPEVTQTPSHQVTQMGQEVILRCVPISNHLYFYWYRQILGQKVEFLVSFYNNEISEKSEIFDDQFSVERPDGSNFTLKIRSTKLEDSAMYFCASSEYVGTQHFGDGTRLSIL.

The rearrangement joins TRBV7-9 to TRBJ2-3; the D gene is possibly TRBD2 (6 bases). V was clipped by 7 bases and J by 4 bases, with 18 bases between them. CDR1 and CDR2 (germline): SEHNR, FQNEAQ (reference sequence). This CDR3 is built from 15 residues. CDR3 protein: CASTPGVAGPDTQYF. CDR3 nucleotide sequence: TGTGCCAGCACCCCCGGAGTGGCGGGACCAGATACGCAGTATTTT.

The J gene is TRBJ2-1, the V gene TRBV5-1, with 8 bases fitting TRBD2. The germline V gene encodes CDR1 SGHRS and CDR2 YFSETQ. This CDR3 comprises 15 residues. Germline trimming cut 2 bases from V and 4 bases from J; bases unmatched to any gene: 5. The CDR3 DNA follows: TGCGCCAGCAGCTTAGGACTAGCTAGTTACAATGAGCAGTTCTTC. Its protein product is CASSLGLASYNEQFF.

Remarks on this clone: In this CDR3 the conserved last residue, phenylalanine or tryptophan, is missing, so a read error is likely. J is TRBJ1-2 and V is TRBV30; D is uncertain. The CDR3 has 13 amino acids. The V and J ends lost 0 bases and 0 bases respectively, with 5 bases between them. Germline loops: CDR1 GTSNPN, CDR2 SVGIG (reference sequence). CDR3 DNA: TGTGCCTGGAGTGTAATCACTAACTATGGCTACACCCTC. Its protein is CAWSVITNYGYTL.

The V and J genes are TRBV14 and TRBJ2-1, with 14 nucleotides matching TRBD2. V lost 3 bases and J lost 6; bases outside the gene matches: 4. Germline CDR1 SGHDN, CDR2 FVKESK. The CDR3 is 16 amino acids. The CDR3 DNA sequence: TGTGCCAGCAGCCATGGGACTAGCGGGAGTGTCAATGAGCAGTTCTTC. This sequence encodes CASSHGTSGSVNEQFF.

CDR3 loop: CASSYPGLAGEETQYF. The CDR3 DNA sequence: TGTGCCAGCAGCTACCCGGGACTAGCGGGAGAAGAGACCCAGTACTTC. V gene TRBV7-8 combines with J gene TRBJ2-5, with 14 bases lining up with TRBD2. Germline CDR1 is SGHVS and CDR2 is FQNEAQ. Trimming removed 4 bases from V and 3 bases from J; junction bases left unmatched: 4. There are 16 residues in the CDR3.